Shown below are 2 T cell receptor beta chains from a single sample sequenced in a study of cytomegalovirus exposure and HLA in healthy donors (dated by TCRdb to about 2017). Library prep was done by the immunoSEQ multiplex PCR assay. A mixture of 60 forward primers for TCR Vbeta segments and 13 reverse primers for TCR Jbeta segments was used in the multiplex PCR. The immuneACCESS repertoire file appears here via TCRdb, limited to in-frame rearrangements. These files lack a portion of the clones; in checked studies, under half of the deficit traces to unresolved V genes, and the cause of the others is not known. Present in this sample are more than 95,000 clones, 83% of which were seen just once. The top ten hold about 3.7% of the sample. Sequenced sample: PBMCs. These receptors were taken from a middle-aged woman in good health and CMV-seropositive.

This chain links TRBV9 with TRBJ2-1; 8 nucleotides line up with TRBD2. The CDR3 contains 14 residues. Germline CDR1 and CDR2: SGDLS and YYNGEE. J was trimmed by 9 bases and V by 0 bases; bases with no gene match: 5. The CDR3 spells CASSVGVREGEQFF. CDR3 in DNA: TGTGCCAGCAGCGTAGGGGTCCGGGAGGGTGAGCAGTTCTTC.

The J gene is TRBJ2-2, the V gene TRBV4-2, with 9 bases fitting TRBD2. Germline lookup yields CDR1 LGHNA and CDR2 YNFKEQ. The CDR3 has 17 residues. Trimming removed 1 base from V and 5 bases from J; junction bases left unmatched: 8. CDR3 residues: CASSQGGGEGPTGELFF. CDR3 DNA sequence: TGTGCCAGCAGCCAAGGCGGGGGGGAAGGGCCAACCGGGGAGCTGTTTTTT.